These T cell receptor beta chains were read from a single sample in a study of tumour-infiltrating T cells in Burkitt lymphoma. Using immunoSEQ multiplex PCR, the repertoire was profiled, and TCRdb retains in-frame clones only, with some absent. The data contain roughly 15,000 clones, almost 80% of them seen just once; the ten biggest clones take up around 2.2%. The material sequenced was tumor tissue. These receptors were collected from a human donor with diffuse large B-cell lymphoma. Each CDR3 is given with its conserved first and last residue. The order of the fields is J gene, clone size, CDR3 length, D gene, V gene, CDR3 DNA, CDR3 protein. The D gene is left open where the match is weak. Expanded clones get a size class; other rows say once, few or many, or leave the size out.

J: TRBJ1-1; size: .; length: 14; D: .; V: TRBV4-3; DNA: TGCGCCAGCAGACCAGATTCAAGTAGCACTGAAGCTTTCTTT; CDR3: CASRPDSSSTEAFF
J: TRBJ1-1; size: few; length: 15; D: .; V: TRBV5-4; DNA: TGTGCCAGCAGCGATCAGACAGGAATCAACACTGAAGCTTTCTTT; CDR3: CASSDQTGINTEAFF
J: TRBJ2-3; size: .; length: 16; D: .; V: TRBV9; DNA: TGTGCCAGCAGCGTACAGGGAGATACACATTCAGATACGCAGTATTTT; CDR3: CASSVQGDTHSDTQYF
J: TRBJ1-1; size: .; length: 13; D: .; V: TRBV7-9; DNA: TGTGCCAGCAGCCCAGGGGCGAACACTGAAGCTTTCTTT; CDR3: CASSPGANTEAFF
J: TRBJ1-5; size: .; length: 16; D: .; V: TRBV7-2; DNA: TGTGCCAGCAGCTTAAGTATGGTGTTGAGCAATCAGCCCCAGCATTTT; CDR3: CASSLSMVLSNQPQHF
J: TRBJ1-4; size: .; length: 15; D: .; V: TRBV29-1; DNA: TGCAGCGTTGGCGTGGCAGGGCTCGGGGGCGAAAAACTGTTTTTT; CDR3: CSVGVAGLGGEKLFF
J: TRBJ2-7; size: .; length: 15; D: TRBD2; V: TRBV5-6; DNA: TGTGCCAGCAGTTGGGCCCCGGGGGGGGAATACGAGCAGTACTTC; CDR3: CASSWAPGGEYEQYF
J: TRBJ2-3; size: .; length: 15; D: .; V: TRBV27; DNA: TGTGCCAGCAGTTTATCAGGGGCCACCACAGATACGCAGTATTTT; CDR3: CASSLSGATTDTQYF
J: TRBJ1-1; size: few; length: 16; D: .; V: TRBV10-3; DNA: TGTGCCATCAGTGAGTCGCGGGGGCTGAGGAACACTGAAGCTTTCTTT; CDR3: CAISESRGLRNTEAFF
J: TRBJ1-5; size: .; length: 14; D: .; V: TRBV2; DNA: TGTGCCAGCAGTTCTCGACCGAAGAATCAGCCCCAGCATTTT; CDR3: CASSSRPKNQPQHF
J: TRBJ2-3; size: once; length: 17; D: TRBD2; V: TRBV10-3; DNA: TGTGCCATCAGTGACCCTTCTCCCAGCGGGGGCACAGATACGCAGTATTTT; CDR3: CAISDPSPSGGTDTQYF
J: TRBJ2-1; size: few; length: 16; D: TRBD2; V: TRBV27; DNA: TGTGCCAGCAGTTCGCGGACTAGCGGGAGTTACAATGAGCAGTTCTTC; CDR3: CASSSRTSGSYNEQFF
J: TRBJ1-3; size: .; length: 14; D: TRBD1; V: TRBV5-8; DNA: TGTGCCAGCAGCCACGGACAGGTTGGAAACACCATATATTTT; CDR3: CASSHGQVGNTIYF
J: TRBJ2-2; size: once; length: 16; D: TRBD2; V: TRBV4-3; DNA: TGCGCCAGCAGCCTCTTTAGCGGGGGGGCAGTCGGGGAGCTGTTTTTT; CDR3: CASSLFSGGAVGELFF
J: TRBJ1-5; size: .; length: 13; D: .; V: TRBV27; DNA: TGTGCCAGCAGTTTGAGGATTCATCAGCCCCAGCATTTT; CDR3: CASSLRIHQPQHF
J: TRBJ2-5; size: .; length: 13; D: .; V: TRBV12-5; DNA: TGTGCTAGTGCTCGCGAAGAGTATGAGACCCAGTACTTC; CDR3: CASAREEYETQYF
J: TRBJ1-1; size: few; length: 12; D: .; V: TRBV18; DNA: TGTGCCAGCTCACCGGAAGGGGACGGAGCTTTCTTT; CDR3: CASSPEGDGAFF
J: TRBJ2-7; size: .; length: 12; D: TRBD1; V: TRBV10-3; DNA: TGTGCCATGCGGGGACAGGACAACGAGCAGTACTTC; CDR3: CAMRGQDNEQYF
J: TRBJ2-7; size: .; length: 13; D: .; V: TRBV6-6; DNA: TGTGCCAGCAGAAGTCGACAGAGCGACGAGCAGTACTTC; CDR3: CASRSRQSDEQYF
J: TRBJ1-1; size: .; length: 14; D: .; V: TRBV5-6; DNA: TGTGCCAGCAGCTTGGAAGGGGAGAACACTGAAGCTTTCTTT; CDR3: CASSLEGENTEAFF
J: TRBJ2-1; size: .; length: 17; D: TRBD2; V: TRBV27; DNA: TGTGCCAGCAGCCAAACTAGCGGGGGGCCTCCCTACAATGAGCAGTTCTTC; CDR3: CASSQTSGGPPYNEQFF
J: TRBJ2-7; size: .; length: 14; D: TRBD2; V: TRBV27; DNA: TGTGCCAGCAGTCCTAGCGGGAGGGCCTACGAGCAGTACTTC; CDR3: CASSPSGRAYEQYF
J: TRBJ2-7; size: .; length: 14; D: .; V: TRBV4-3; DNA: TGCGCCAGCAGCCAAGATCGGGGAAACTACGAGCAGTACTTC; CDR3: CASSQDRGNYEQYF
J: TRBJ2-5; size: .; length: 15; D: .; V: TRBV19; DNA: TGTGCCAGTAGTAGGGACACCTACTTCCAAGAGACCCAGTACTTC; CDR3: CASSRDTYFQETQYF
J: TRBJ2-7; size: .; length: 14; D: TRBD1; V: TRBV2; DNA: TGTGCCAGCAGTGTGGGACAGAGATCCTACGAGCAGTACTTC; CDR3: CASSVGQRSYEQYF
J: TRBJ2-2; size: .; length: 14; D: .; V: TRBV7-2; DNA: TGTGCCAGCAGCTTATCCCAGAACACCGGGGAGCTGTTTTTT; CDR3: CASSLSQNTGELFF
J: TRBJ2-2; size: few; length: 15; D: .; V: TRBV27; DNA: TGTGCCAGCAGTTGGGCGGGTCCAGACACCGGGGAGCTGTTTTTT; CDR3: CASSWAGPDTGELFF
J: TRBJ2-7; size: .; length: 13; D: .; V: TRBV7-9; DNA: TGTGCCAGCAGCTTAGCTGTATCCTACGAGCAGTACTTC; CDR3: CASSLAVSYEQYF
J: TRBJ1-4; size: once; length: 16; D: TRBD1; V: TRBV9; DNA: TGTGCCAGCAGCTCGGCACCGGGACAGGGTACTGAAAAACTGTTTTTT; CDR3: CASSSAPGQGTEKLFF